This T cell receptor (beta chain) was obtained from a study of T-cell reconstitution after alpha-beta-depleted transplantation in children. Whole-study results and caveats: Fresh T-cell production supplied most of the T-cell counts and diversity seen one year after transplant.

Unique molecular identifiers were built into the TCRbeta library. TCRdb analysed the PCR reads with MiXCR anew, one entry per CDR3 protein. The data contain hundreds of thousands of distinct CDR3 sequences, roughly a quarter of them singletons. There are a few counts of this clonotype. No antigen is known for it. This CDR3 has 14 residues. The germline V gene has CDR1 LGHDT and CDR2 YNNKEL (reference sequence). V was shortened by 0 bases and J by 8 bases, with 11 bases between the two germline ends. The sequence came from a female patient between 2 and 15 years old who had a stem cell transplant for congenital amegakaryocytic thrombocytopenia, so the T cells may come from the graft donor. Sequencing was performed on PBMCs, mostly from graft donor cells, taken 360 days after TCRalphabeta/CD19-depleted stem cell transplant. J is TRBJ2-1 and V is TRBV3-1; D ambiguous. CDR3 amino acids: CASSQDFSNHEQFF. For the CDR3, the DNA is TGTGCCAGCAGCCAAGATTTTAGTAATCATGAGCAGTTCTTC.